This is a list of T cell receptor beta chains from one sample in a study of cytomegalovirus exposure and HLA in healthy donors. TCRdb keeps only in-frame clones here, not all; method: immunoSEQ multiplex PCR. The table includes 90,000 to 120,000 clones, more than 65% detected once. Sequenced input: PBMCs. The receptor source for this set is a woman aged 50 to 60 in good health and CMV-seropositive. Each CDR3 is given without its conserved first and last residue.

j_call | v_call | cdr3_aa
TRBJ1-5 | TRBV15 | ATSRDKGLNQPQH
TRBJ2-5 | TRBV7-8 | ASSLRGAIETQY
TRBJ1-4 | TRBV6-1 | ASSVESRYEKLF
TRBJ2-2 | TRBV4-2 | ASSRRGGGPTGELF
TRBJ1-3 | TRBV30 | AWSVWASSGNTIY
TRBJ1-3 | TRBV7-6 | GVRGGSGNTIY
TRBJ1-5 | TRBV19 | ATKPRGNQPQH
TRBJ1-6 | TRBV2 | ASAIRDSSYNSPLH
TRBJ1-2 | TRBV5-5 | ASSPSTSGNYGYT
TRBJ2-7 | TRBV7-9 | SSSPTGATYEQY
TRBJ1-1 | TRBV6-5 | ASRPSRTGPTEAF
TRBJ2-1 | TRBV14 | ASSQERLAYNEQF
TRBJ1-4 | TRBV19 | ASGQGEKLF
TRBJ2-1 | TRBV11-3 | ASSLDRGFDEQF
TRBJ2-2 | TRBV10-1 | ASSGGKTGELF
TRBJ1-2 | TRBV5-1 | ASSLASTSGAYGYT
TRBJ1-1 | TRBV5-4 | ASRTFPENTEAF
TRBJ1-1 | TRBV6-5 | ASSLSNMNTEAF
TRBJ1-2 | TRBV9 | ASSARHSSSGYT
TRBJ2-6 | TRBV29-1 | SVRTGLLSGANVLT
TRBJ1-2 | TRBV2 | ASSEIRGDGYT
TRBJ2-2 | TRBV5-1 | ASSFLTSGRRGRTGELF
TRBJ1-2 | TRBV11-2 | ASSFLGWGRGGNYGYT
TRBJ1-4 | TRBV29-1 | SVARGGANEKLF
TRBJ2-3 | TRBV6-1 | ASSVSGVRTDTQY
TRBJ1-1 | TRBV9 | ASSLRDRMNTEAF
TRBJ2-1 | TRBV7-8 | ASSSPTGDLYNEQF
TRBJ2-5 | TRBV7-6 | ASSPVAGGETQY
TRBJ2-3 | TRBV5-1 | ASSLNAGGGTDTQY
TRBJ2-7 | TRBV6-4 | ASTRLGGEQY
TRBJ1-1 | TRBV2 | ASRRSGGWTEAF
TRBJ1-1 | TRBV5-1 | ASSLVEVGTEAF
TRBJ1-5 | TRBV2 | ASSPPPGGSNQPQH
TRBJ2-1 | TRBV2 | ASSRHLATNEQF
TRBJ2-1 | TRBV2 | ASDSLQGDEQF
TRBJ2-3 | TRBV18 | ASSSRDIPVHTQY
TRBJ2-1 | TRBV5-1 | ASSFERGGNNEQF
TRBJ2-7 | TRBV29-1 | SVGWRGLNEQY
TRBJ2-3 | TRBV5-1 | ASSLAGQGNTDTQY
TRBJ2-3 | TRBV5-1 | ASRGRGDTQY
TRBJ1-2 | TRBV7-6 | ASSPGTGGNSFYGYT
TRBJ2-7 | TRBV5-1 | ASSFGGATYEQY
TRBJ2-1 | TRBV7-3 | ASSTYPPGLPLVGSYNEQF
TRBJ2-7 | TRBV28 | ASSERERAPYEQY
TRBJ2-1 | TRBV7-7 | ASSLVTGGGYEQF
TRBJ1-4 | TRBV15 | ATSRDTGGEKLF
TRBJ1-1 | TRBV7-9 | ASSPGRGANTEAF
TRBJ2-1 | TRBV4-1 | ASSQLTGDNEQF
TRBJ1-5 | TRBV10-2 | ASRQGAPSAQPQH
TRBJ1-2 | TRBV19 | ASKQGNYGYT
TRBJ2-2 | TRBV10-1 | ASSEPEGAGELF
TRBJ1-2 | TRBV30 | AWSKDKNYGYT